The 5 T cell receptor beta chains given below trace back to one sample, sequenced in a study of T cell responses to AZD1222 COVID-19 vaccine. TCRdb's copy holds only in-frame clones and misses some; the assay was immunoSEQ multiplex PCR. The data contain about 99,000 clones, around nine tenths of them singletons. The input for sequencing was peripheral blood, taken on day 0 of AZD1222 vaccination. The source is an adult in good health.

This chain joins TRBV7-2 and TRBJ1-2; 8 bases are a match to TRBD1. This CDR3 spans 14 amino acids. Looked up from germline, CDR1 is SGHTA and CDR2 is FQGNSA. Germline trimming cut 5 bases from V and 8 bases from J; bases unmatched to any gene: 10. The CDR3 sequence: CASSQDRAHEGYTF. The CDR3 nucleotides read TGTGCCAGCAGCCAGGACAGGGCTCATGAGGGCTACACCTTC.

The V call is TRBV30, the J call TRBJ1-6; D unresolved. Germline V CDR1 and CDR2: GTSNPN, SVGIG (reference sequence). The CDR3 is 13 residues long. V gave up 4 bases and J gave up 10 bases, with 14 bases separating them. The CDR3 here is CAWNEQSGSPLHF. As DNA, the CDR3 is TGTGCCTGGAATGAGCAAAGTGGGTCACCCCTCCACTTT. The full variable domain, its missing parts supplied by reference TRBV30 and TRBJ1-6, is SQTIHQWPATLVQPVGSPLSLECTVEGTSNPNLYWYRQAAGRGLQLLFYSVGIGQISSEVPQNLSASRPQDRQFILSSKKLLLSDSGFYLCAWNEQSGSPLHFGNGTRLTVT.

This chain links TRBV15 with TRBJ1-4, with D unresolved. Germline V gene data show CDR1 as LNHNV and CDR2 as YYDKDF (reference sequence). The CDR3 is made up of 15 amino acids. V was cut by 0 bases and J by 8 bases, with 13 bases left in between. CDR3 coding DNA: TGTGCCACCAGCAGAGATGTGGGGTCGATGGAAAAACTGTTTTTT. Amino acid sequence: CATSRDVGSMEKLFF. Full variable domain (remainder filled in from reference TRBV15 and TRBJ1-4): DAMVIQNPRYQVTQFGKPVTLSCSQTLNHNVMYWYQQKSSQAPKLLFHYYDKDFNNEADTPDNFQSRRPNTSFCFLDIRSPGLGDTAMYLCATSRDVGSMEKLFFGSGTQLSVL.

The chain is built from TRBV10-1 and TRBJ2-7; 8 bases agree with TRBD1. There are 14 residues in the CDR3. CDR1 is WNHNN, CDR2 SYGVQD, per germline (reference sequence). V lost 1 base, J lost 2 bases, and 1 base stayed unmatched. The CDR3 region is CASSELDRAYEQYF. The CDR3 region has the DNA TGCGCCAGCAGTGAGTTGGACAGGGCCTACGAGCAGTACTTC.

This CDR3 reads CASSQDRVSRLAYGYTF. The DNA of the CDR3 is TGTGCCAGCAGCCAAGACAGGGTATCTCGTCTTGCCTATGGCTACACCTTC. The genes are TRBV4-2 and TRBJ1-2; possibly TRBD1 for D (5 bases). V lost 0 bases and J 4 bases, leaving 18 bases between the germline ends. Germline loops: CDR1 LGHNA, CDR2 YNFKEQ. The CDR3 spans 17 residues.